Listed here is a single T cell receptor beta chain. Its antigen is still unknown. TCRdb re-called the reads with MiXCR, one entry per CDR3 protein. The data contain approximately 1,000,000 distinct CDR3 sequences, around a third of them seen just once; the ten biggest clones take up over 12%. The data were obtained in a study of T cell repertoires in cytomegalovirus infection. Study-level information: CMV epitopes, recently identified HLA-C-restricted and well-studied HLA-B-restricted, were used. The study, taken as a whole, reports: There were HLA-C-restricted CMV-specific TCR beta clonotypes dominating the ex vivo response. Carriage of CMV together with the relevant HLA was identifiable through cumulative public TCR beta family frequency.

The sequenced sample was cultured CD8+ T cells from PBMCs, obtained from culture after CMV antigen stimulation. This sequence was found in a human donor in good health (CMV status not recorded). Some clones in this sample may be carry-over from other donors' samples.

The CDR3 is CASSQDSTRGGVSYGYTF. For the CDR3, the DNA is TGTGCCAGCAGCCAAGATTCTACCCGGGGCGGGGTGAGCTATGGCTACACCTTC. The V gene is TRBV14, the J gene TRBJ1-2, with D tentatively TRBD1 (5 bases). Germline-derived CDR1 and CDR2 are SGHDN and FVKESK. The V end was cut by 0 bases, the J end by 4 bases, with 21 bases between. This CDR3 has 18 amino acids. Complete variable domain (other parts from reference TRBV14 and TRBJ1-2): EAGVTQFPSHSVIEKGQTVTLRCDPISGHDNLYWYRRVMGKEIKFLLHFVKESKQDESGMPNNRFLAERTGGTYSTLKVQPAELEDSGVYFCASSQDSTRGGVSYGYTFGSGTRLTVV.